This T cell receptor (beta chain) was observed in a study of human T cells and chemical hapten exposure. This clonotype was seen a few times. The sample's time point: patch test 3, about 24 weeks after DPC sensitization. The treatment was: therapeutic diphenylcyclopropenone sensitization with weekly scalp DPC. Alopecia patients, 18 to 70 years old and DPC-suitable, served as donors. Original data processing: A per-sample median of around 91,000 TCRs was observed, with counts ranging from roughly 20,000 to 690,600. TCRdb analysed the RACE reads with MiXCR anew, one entry per CDR3 protein. V and J calls and clone size were set by TCRdb, not the authors. The table has about 190,000 distinct CDR3 sequences, about 25% seen once. The sequence derives from a woman in her thirties or forties with alopecia areata. Some clones in this sample may be carry-over from other donors' samples. The sequencing used whole blood, collected in connection with sensitization to the hapten diphenylcyclopropenone (DPC).

CDR3 region: CASSLTQGLNGYTF. CDR3 sequence (DNA): TGTGCCAGCAGCTTAACACAGGGGTTGAATGGCTACACCTTC. This rearrangement joins TRBV7-6 to TRBJ1-2; 7 nucleotides match TRBD1. The CDR3 is made up of 14 amino acids. CDR1 SGHVS and CDR2 FNYEAQ come from the germline V gene. J gave up 6 bases and V 2 bases, and 6 bases lay outside the gene matches.